The TCR beta chain under discussion was sequenced for a study of cytomegalovirus exposure and HLA in healthy donors. Germline CDR1 reads SGHVS; CDR2 reads FQNEAQ. Trimming took off 7 bases at V and 7 bases at J, with 8 bases between the two ends. The CDR3 has 11 residues. A word on this clone: Antigen specificity is unknown.

Use of 60 Vbeta and 13 Jbeta primers characterized the PCR. TCRdb's table, derived via immunoSEQ multiplex PCR, lists solely in-frame clones and lacks some. The table includes 55,000 to 80,000 clones, 70% to 85% detected once. Regarding the study as a whole: In vitro testing confirmed a few CMV-associated chains as specific for CMV antigens. TCR beta sequences reportedly predicted most subjects' HLA-A and HLA-B alleles accurately. Equally common other TCR beta chains were less clonally expanded than HLA-associated ones, a later analysis found. Among TCR sequences, most were rare, though some public TCRs appeared in many donors.

The sample consisted of PBMCs. The chain couples TRBV7-8 to TRBJ1-3, with no clear D. The source is a man in his fifties or sixties in good health and CMV-seropositive. Here the CDR3 reads CASISGNTIYF. In DNA form, the CDR3 reads TGTGCCAGCATATCCGGGAACACCATATATTTT.